This TCR beta chain was captured in a study of cytomegalovirus exposure and HLA in healthy donors. In regard to this clone: As yet, its antigen is unknown.

Primers: 60 Vbeta forward and 13 Jbeta reverse. Generated by immunoSEQ multiplex PCR, the TCRdb table keeps only in-frame clones and is missing some. This sample's table reports about 170,000 clones. Study-wide findings and caveats: Previously analyzed data showed that most TCR beta V segments were productive at a frequency of about 87% or about 30%. Several top significant clusters appeared, in a later analysis, to be linked to common viral pathogens. Later work found most CMV-associated TCR beta chains apparently HLA-restricted.

Germline V gene lookup returns CDR1 SGHNT and CDR2 YYREEE (reference sequence). The CDR3 runs to 14 residues. The V and J ends lost 4 bases and 4 bases respectively, with 11 bases between them. Sequences were obtained from PBMCs. The receptor was derived from a woman aged 60-70 years in good health and CMV-seronegative. The rearrangement uses TRBV5-4 and TRBJ1-4, with D possibly being TRBD1 (6 bases). The CDR3 sequence: CASSGGQYNEKLFF. The CDR3 DNA follows: TGTGCCAGCAGCGGAGGACAGTATAATGAAAAACTGTTTTTT.